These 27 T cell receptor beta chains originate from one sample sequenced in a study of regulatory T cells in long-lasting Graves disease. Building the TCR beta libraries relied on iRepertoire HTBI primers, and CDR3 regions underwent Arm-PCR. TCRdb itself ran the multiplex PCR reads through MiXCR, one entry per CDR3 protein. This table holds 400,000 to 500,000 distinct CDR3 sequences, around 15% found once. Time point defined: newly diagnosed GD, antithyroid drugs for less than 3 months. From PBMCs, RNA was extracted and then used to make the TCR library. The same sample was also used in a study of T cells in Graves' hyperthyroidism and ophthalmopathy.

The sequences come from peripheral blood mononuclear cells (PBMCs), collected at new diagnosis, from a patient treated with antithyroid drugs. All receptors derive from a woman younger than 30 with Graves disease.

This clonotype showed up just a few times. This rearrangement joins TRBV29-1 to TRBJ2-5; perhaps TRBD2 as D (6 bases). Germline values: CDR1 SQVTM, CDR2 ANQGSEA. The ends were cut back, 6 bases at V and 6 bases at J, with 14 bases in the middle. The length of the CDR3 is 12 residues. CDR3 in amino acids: CSVGGYTQTQYF. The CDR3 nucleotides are TGCAGCGTGGGGGGTTACACCCAGACCCAGTACTTC.

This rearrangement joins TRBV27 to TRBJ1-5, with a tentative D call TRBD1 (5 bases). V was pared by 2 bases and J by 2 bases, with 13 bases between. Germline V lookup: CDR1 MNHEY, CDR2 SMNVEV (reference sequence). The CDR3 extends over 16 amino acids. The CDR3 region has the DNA TGTGCCAGCAGTTTAGAGACAGAAGGAGGCAATCAGCCCCAGCATTTT. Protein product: CASSLETEGGNQPQHF.

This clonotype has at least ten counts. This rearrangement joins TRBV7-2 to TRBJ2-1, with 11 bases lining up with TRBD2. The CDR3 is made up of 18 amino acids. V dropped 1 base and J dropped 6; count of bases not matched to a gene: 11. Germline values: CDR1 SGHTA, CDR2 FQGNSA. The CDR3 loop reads CASSLEEGSGRAANEQFF. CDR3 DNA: TGTGCCAGCAGCTTAGAGGAAGGTAGCGGGAGGGCCGCCAATGAGCAGTTCTTC.

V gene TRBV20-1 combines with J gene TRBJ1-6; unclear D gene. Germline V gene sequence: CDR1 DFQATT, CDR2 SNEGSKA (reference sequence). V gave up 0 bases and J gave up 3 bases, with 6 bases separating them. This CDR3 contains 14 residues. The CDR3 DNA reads TGCAGTGCTAGAGAGATAGTCTATAATTCACCCCTCCACTTT. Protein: CSAREIVYNSPLHF.

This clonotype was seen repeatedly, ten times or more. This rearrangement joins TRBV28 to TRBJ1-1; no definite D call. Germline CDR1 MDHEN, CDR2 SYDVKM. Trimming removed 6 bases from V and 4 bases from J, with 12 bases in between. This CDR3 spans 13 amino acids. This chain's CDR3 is CASSRWRSTEAFF. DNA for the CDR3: TGTGCCAGCAGCCGATGGAGGAGCACTGAAGCTTTCTTT.

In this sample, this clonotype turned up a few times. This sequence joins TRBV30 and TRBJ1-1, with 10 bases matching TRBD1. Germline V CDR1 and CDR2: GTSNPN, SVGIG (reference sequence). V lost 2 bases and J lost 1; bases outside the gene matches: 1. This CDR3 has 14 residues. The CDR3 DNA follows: TGTGCCTGGAGTAGGACAGGGGGGAACACTGAAGCTTTCTTT. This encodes CAWSRTGGNTEAFF.

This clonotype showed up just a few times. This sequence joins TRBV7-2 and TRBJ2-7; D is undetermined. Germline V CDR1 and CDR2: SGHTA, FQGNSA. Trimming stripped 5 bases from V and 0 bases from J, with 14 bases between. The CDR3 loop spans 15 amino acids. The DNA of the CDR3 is TGTGCCAGCAGCCGCCAGAGCGCCACCTCCTACGAGCAGTACTTC. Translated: CASSRQSATSYEQYF. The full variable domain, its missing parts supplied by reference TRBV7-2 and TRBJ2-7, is GAGVSQSPSNKVTEKGKDVELRCDPISGHTALYWYRQSLGQGLEFLIYFQGNSAPDKSGLPSDRFSAERTGGSVSTLTIQRTQQEDSAVYLCASSRQSATSYEQYFGPGTRLTVT.

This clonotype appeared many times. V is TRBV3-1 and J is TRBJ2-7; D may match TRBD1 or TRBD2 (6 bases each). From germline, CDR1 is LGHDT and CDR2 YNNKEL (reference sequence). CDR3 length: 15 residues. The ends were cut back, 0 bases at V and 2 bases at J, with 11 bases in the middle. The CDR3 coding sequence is TGTGCCAGCAGCCAAGATGGGGGGCTGACCTACGAGCAGTACTTC. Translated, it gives CASSQDGGLTYEQYF.

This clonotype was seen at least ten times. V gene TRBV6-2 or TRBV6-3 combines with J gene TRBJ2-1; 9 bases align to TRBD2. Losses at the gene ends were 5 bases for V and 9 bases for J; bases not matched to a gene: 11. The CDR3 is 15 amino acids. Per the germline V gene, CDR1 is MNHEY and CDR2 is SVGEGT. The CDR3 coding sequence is TGTGCCAGCAGTCCGATTGAGGTAGCGGGAGTTGAGCAGTTCTTC. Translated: CASSPIEVAGVEQFF.

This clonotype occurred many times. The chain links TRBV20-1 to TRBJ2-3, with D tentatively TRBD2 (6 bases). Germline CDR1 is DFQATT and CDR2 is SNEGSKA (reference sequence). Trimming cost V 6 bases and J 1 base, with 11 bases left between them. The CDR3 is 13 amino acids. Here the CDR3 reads CSASGVRTDTQYF. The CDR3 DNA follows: TGCAGTGCATCGGGAGTACGCACAGATACGCAGTATTTT.

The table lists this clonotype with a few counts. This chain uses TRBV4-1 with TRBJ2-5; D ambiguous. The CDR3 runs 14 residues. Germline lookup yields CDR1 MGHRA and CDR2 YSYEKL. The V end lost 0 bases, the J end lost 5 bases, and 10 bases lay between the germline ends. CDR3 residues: CASSQEWVLETQYF. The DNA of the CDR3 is TGCGCCAGCAGCCAAGAGTGGGTGTTGGAGACCCAGTACTTC.

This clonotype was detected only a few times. This chain's CDR3 is CASSFGRTEAFF. The CDR3 DNA is TGTGCCAGCAGTTTCGGGAGGACTGAAGCTTTCTTT. This chain links TRBV12-3 or TRBV12-4 with TRBJ1-1; no reliable D call. The CDR3 is 12 amino acids. Trimming cost V 3 bases and J 5 bases, with 7 bases left between them.

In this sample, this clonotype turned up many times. The CDR3 sequence: CASSLVVASTSSYNEQFF. Written as DNA, the CDR3 is TGTGCCAGCAGCTTAGTCGTAGCCTCGACTAGCTCCTACAATGAGCAGTTCTTC. This sequence joins TRBV7-6 and TRBJ2-1; TRBD2 might be the D (6 bases). Germline CDR1 reads SGHVS; CDR2 reads FNYEAQ. The CDR3 covers 18 residues. The ends were cut back, 1 base at V and 0 bases at J, with 16 bases in the middle.

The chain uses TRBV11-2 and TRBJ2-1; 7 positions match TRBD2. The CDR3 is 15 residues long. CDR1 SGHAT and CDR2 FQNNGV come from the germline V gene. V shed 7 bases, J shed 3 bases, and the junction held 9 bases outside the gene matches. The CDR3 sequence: CASKKTRDYYNEQFF. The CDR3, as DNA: TGTGCCAGCAAAAAAACCCGGGACTACTACAATGAGCAGTTCTTC.

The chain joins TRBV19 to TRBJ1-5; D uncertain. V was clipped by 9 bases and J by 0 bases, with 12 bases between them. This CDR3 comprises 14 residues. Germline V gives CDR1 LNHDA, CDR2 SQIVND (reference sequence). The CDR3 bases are TGTGCCAGCTTCGGGTCCTATAGCAATCAGCCCCAGCATTTT. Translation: CASFGSYSNQPQHF.

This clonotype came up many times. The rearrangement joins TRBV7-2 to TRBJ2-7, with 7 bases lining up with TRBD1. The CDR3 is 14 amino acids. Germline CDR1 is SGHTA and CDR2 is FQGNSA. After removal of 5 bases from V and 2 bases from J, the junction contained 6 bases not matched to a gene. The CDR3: CASSLDRFAYEQYF. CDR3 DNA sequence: TGTGCCAGCAGCCTGGACAGGTTCGCCTACGAGCAGTACTTC.

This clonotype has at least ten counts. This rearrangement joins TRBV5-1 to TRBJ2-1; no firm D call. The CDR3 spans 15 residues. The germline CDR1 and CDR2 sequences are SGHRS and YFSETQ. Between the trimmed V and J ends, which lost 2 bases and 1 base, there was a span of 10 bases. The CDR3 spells CASSFEGTSYNEQFF. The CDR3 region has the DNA TGCGCCAGCAGCTTTGAAGGCACTTCCTACAATGAGCAGTTCTTC.

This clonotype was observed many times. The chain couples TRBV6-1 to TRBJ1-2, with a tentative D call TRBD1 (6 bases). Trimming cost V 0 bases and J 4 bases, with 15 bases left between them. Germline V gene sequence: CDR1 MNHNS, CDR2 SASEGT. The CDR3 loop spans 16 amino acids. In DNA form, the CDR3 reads TGTGCCAGCAGTGAAGCTGGGGGGGCTTTTAGCTATGGCTACACCTTC. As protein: CASSEAGGAFSYGYTF.

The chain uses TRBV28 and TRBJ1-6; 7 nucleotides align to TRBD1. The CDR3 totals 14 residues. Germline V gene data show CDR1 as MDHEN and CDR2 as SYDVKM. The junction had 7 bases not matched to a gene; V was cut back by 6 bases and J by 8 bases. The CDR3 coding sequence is TGTGCCAGCAGACAGGGACAGTTCTATTCACCCCTCCACTTT. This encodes CASRQGQFYSPLHF.

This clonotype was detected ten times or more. CDR3 amino acids: CASSFLRRDSYQPQHF. For the CDR3, the DNA is TGTGCCAGCAGCTTTCTGAGGAGAGACAGTTATCAGCCCCAGCATTTT. This chain connects TRBV7-2 to TRBJ1-5, with D perhaps TRBD1 (5 bases). This CDR3 spans 16 amino acids. Germline V gives CDR1 SGHTA, CDR2 FQGNSA. Deletions cut 3 bases from V and 5 bases from J, with 17 bases between.

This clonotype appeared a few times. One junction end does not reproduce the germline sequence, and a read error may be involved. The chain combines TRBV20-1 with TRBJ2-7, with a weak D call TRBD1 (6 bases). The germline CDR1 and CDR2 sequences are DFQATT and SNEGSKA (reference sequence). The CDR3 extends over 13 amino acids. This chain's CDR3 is CSARRTAKDEQHF. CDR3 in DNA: TGCAGTGCTAGAAGGACAGCCAAAGACGAGCAGCACTTC.

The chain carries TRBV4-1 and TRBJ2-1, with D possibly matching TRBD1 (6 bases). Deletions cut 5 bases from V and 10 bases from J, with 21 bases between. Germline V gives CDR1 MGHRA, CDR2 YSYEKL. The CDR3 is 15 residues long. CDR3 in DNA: TGCGCCAGCAGCTCACAGGGCTCCCCCGTGAACGAGCAGTTCTTC. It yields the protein CASSSQGSPVNEQFF.

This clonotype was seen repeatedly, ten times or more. As DNA, the CDR3 is TGTGCCAGCAGCTTAGCCTCCGACGGGGCTTTCTTT. It yields the protein CASSLASDGAFF. This chain joins TRBV13 and TRBJ1-1; D is undetermined. V gave up 1 base and J gave up 11 bases, with 11 bases separating them. The CDR3 spans 12 residues. Germline V gives CDR1 PRHDT, CDR2 FYEKMQ (reference sequence). Full variable domain (remainder filled in from reference TRBV13 and TRBJ1-1): AAGVIQSPRHLIKEKRETATLKCYPIPRHDTVYWYQQGPGQDPQFLISFYEKMQSDKGSIPDRFSAQQFSDYHSELNMSSLELGDSALYFCASSLASDGAFFGQGTRLTVV.

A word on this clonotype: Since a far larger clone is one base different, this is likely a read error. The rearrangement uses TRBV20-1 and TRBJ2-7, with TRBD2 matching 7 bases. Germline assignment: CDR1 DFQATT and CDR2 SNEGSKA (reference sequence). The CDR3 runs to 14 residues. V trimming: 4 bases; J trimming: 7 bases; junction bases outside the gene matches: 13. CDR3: CSATRGSSGREQYF. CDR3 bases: TGCAGTGCTACCCGAGGGTCTAGCGGACGAGAGCAGTACTTC.

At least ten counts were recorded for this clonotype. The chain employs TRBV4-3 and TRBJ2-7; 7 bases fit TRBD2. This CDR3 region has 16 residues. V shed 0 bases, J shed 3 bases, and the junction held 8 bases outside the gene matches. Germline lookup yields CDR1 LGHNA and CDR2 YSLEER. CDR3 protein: CASSQDVGGGHYEQYF. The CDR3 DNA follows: TGCGCCAGCAGCCAAGATGTTGGGGGAGGGCACTACGAGCAGTACTTC.

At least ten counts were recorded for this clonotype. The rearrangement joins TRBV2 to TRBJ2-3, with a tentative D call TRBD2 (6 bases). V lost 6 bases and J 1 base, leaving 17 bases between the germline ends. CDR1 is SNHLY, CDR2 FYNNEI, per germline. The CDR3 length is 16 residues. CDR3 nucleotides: TGTGCCAGCAGAGACTACCGGGACTTTGGCACAGATACGCAGTATTTT. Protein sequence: CASRDYRDFGTDTQYF.

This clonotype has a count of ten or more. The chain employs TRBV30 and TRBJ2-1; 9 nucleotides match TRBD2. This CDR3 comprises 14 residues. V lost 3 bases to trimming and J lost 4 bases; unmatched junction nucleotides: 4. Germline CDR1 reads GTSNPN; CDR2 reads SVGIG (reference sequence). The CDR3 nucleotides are TGTGCCTGGAGATCCCTAGCGGGATACAATGAGCAGTTCTTC. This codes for CAWRSLAGYNEQFF.